Listed below are T cell receptor beta chains from one sample, sequenced in a study of T cells in Graves' hyperthyroidism and ophthalmopathy. TCRdb called the multiplex PCR reads again in MiXCR, with one record for every CDR3 protein. This sample has 370,000 or so distinct CDR3 sequences, with around 25% found just once. The sample taken for sequencing was blood. The origin of the receptors is a man between 50 and 59 years old with Graves' hyperthyroidism. CDR3s include the opening cysteine and the closing phenylalanine or tryptophan. D genes are given only for firm matches. Clone size appears in some rows only: once, few, many, or a class for an expanded clone.

CDR3 protein	CDR3 DNA	D gene	clone size	J gene	V gene
CASSLVVAASHNEQFF	TGTGCCAGCAGCTTAGTGGTAGCGGCTAGCCACAATGAGCAGTTCTTC	.	.	TRBJ2-1	TRBV7-9
CSARSSRETQYF	TGCAGTGCTAGGTCCAGCAGGGAGACCCAGTACTTC	.	many	TRBJ2-5	TRBV20-1
CASTDTGELFF	TGTGCCAGCACCGACACCGGGGAGCTGTTTTTT	.	many	TRBJ2-2	TRBV28
CASNVAVLAYEQYF	TGTGCCAGCAACGTAGCGGTTCTAGCCTACGAGCAGTACTTC	.	many	TRBJ2-7	TRBV7-2
CASSEEFSNYGYTF	TGTGCCAGCAGTGAAGAGTTCAGTAACTATGGCTACACCTTC	.	few	TRBJ1-2	TRBV2
CASSRRQENEKLFF	TGTGCCAGCAGTAGGAGACAGGAGAATGAAAAACTGTTTTTT	.	few	TRBJ1-4	TRBV27
CASSLGVYSEAFF	TGCGCCAGCAGCTTGGGAGTCTACAGTGAGGCTTTCTTT	.	.	TRBJ1-1	TRBV5-1
CSVEVGGMDEQYF	TGCAGCGTTGAAGTCGGAGGGATGGATGAGCAGTACTTC	.	.	TRBJ2-7	TRBV29-1
CSVAGDYNEQFF	TGCAGCGTTGCTGGGGATTACAATGAGCAGTTCTTC	.	once	TRBJ2-1	TRBV29-1
CASSPMNIQYF	TGTGCCAGCAGCCCAATGAACATTCAGTACTTC	.	.	TRBJ2-4	TRBV12-3/TRBV12-4
CASLQGVRGNTEAFF	TGTGCCAGCCTACAGGGGGTACGGGGAAACACTGAAGCTTTCTTT	TRBD1	.	TRBJ1-1	TRBV12-3/TRBV12-4
CASTQMGSSYNEQFF	TGCGCCAGCACCCAGATGGGGAGCTCCTACAATGAGCAGTTCTTC	.	few	TRBJ2-1	TRBV5-1
CASSPDRGNEQFF	TGTGCCAGCTCACCCGACAGGGGCAATGAGCAGTTCTTC	TRBD1	many	TRBJ2-1	TRBV18
CSVGPGQNTGELFF	TGCAGCGTTGGACCGGGACAAAACACCGGGGAGCTGTTTTTT	.	.	TRBJ2-2	TRBV29-1
CSVGEAGDEQFF	TGCAGCGTTGGAGAAGCGGGAGATGAGCAGTTCTTC	TRBD2	.	TRBJ2-1	TRBV29-1
CASGGGTGGADTQYF	TGTGCCAGCGGAGGGGGGACAGGGGGAGCAGATACGCAGTATTTT	TRBD1	many	TRBJ2-3	TRBV11-2
CASSRNQRAYEQYF	TGTGCCAGTAGTCGGAACCAGCGCGCCTACGAGCAGTACTTC	.	.	TRBJ2-7	TRBV19
CASSAIQGAGNTEAFF	TGTGCCAGCAGCGCTATACAGGGGGCCGGGAACACTGAAGCTTTCTTT	TRBD1	.	TRBJ1-1	TRBV9
CASSPGTGGAMDEQYF	TGTGCCAGCAGCCCCGGGACAGGGGGCGCAATGGACGAGCAGTACTTC	TRBD1	few	TRBJ2-7	TRBV3-1
CATSDRPGQTNTGELFF	TGTGCCACCAGTGATCGCCCGGGACAGACGAACACCGGGGAGCTGTTTTTT	TRBD1	.	TRBJ2-2	TRBV24-1
CASSPRLAELEQFF	TGTGCCAGCAGCCCCCGACTAGCGGAGCTTGAGCAGTTCTTC	TRBD2	.	TRBJ2-1	TRBV11-2
CASSEFNEAFF	TGTGCCAGTAGTGAGTTTAATGAAGCTTTCTTT	.	few	TRBJ1-1	TRBV19
CASSLDPQSSYNEQFF	TGTGCCAGCAGCTTAGATCCTCAGAGCTCCTACAATGAGCAGTTCTTC	.	many	TRBJ2-1	TRBV7-2
CAISESGTGGNIQYF	TGTGCCATCAGTGAGTCCGGGACAGGCGGGAACATTCAGTACTTC	TRBD1	.	TRBJ2-4	TRBV10-3
CSVRLANTYEQYF	TGCAGCGTCCGACTAGCGAATACCTACGAGCAGTACTTC	TRBD2	.	TRBJ2-7	TRBV29-1
CASSLGGPGANVLTF	TGCGCCAGCAGCTTGGGGGGTCCTGGGGCCAACGTCCTGACTTTC	.	.	TRBJ2-6	TRBV5-1
CASTRAPRSGTDTQYF	TGTGCCAGCACCAGGGCCCCACGGTCTGGCACAGATACGCAGTATTTT	.	few	TRBJ2-3	TRBV18
CASSQPLGNNEQFF	TGTGCCAGCAGCCAACCTCTAGGGAACAATGAGCAGTTCTTC	.	many	TRBJ2-1	TRBV7-8
CASSIEGGRVDTQYF	TGTGCCAGTAGTATAGAGGGCGGGAGAGTAGATACGCAGTATTTT	TRBD2	few	TRBJ2-3	TRBV19
CASSLGAREEFTDTQYF	TGTGCCAGCAGCTTAGGGGCGCGGGAGGAATTCACAGATACGCAGTATTTT	TRBD2	once	TRBJ2-3	TRBV11-3
CASSEAELGLSYNEQFF	TGTGCCAGCAGTGAGGCGGAACTTGGGCTATCCTACAATGAGCAGTTCTTC	.	many	TRBJ2-1	TRBV2
CASFLAWGAGELFF	TGTGCCAGCTTTCTTGCCTGGGGGGCCGGGGAGCTGTTTTTT	.	few	TRBJ2-2	TRBV12-3/TRBV12-4
CSARDSLANTQYF	TGCAGTGCTAGAGATTCGCTAGCGAATACGCAGTATTTT	.	many	TRBJ2-3	TRBV20-1
CASRLAGSENEQFF	TGCGCCAGCAGGCTAGCGGGAAGCGAAAATGAGCAGTTCTTC	TRBD2	many	TRBJ2-1	TRBV10-2
CASSLVRGSYGYTF	TGTGCCAGCAGCTTAGTTCGGGGGTCCTATGGCTACACCTTC	.	.	TRBJ1-2	TRBV7-8
CASSIGTVEYYEQYF	TGTGCCAGCAGCATTGGGACAGTAGAATACTACGAGCAGTACTTC	TRBD1	many	TRBJ2-7	TRBV7-2
CASSLERRTDEVETQYF	TGTGCCAGCAGCTTAGAGAGGCGGACGGATGAGGTTGAGACCCAGTACTTC	.	few	TRBJ2-5	TRBV7-9
CASSYSAGGTDTQYF	TGTGCCAGCAGTTACTCGGCGGGAGGCACAGATACGCAGTATTTT	TRBD2	.	TRBJ2-3	TRBV6-5
CASSQTGKSYEQYF	TGTGCCAGTAGTCAGACAGGGAAGTCCTACGAGCAGTACTTC	TRBD1	.	TRBJ2-7	TRBV19
CASSLATANTEAFF	TGCGCCAGCAGCTTGGCCACAGCGAACACTGAAGCTTTCTTT	.	few	TRBJ1-1	TRBV5-1
CASSQVPGLSSYEQYF	TGCGCCAGCAGCCAAGTCCCTGGACTCAGCTCCTACGAGCAGTACTTC	.	few	TRBJ2-7	TRBV4-1
CASSLANKETQYF	TGTGCCAGCAGTTTGGCCAACAAAGAGACCCAGTACTTC	.	few	TRBJ2-5	TRBV27
CASSNAGLGENIQYF	TGTGCCAGCAGCAACGCCGGACTAGGAGAGAACATTCAGTACTTC	TRBD2	.	TRBJ2-4	TRBV4-2
CASRTAPGPSYEQYF	TGTGCCAGCAGAACAGCCCCGGGACCATCCTACGAGCAGTACTTC	.	.	TRBJ2-7	TRBV6-1
CASSTPGTSEQFF	TGTGCCAGCAGCACCCCCGGGACCAGTGAGCAGTTCTTC	.	.	TRBJ2-1	TRBV11-2
CASSQDSGRVNEQYF	TGCGCCAGCAGCCAAGATAGCGGGAGGGTCAACGAGCAGTACTTC	TRBD2	.	TRBJ2-7	TRBV11-3
CASSRNPGTEAFF	TGTGCCAGCAGCCGAAATCCGGGCACTGAAGCTTTCTTT	.	many	TRBJ1-1	TRBV7-2
CASSCPGSSETQYF	TGTGCCAGCAGTTGCCCCGGAAGTTCCGAGACCCAGTACTTC	.	.	TRBJ2-5	TRBV2
CASSVGGGGYTF	TGTGCCAGCAGCGTAGGGGGGGGTGGCTACACCTTC	.	.	TRBJ1-2	TRBV12-3/TRBV12-4
CAISDSGSGETQYF	TGTGCCATCAGTGATAGCGGGAGTGGGGAGACCCAGTACTTC	TRBD2	few	TRBJ2-5	TRBV10-3
CASSLQGGLEETQYF	TGTGCCAGCAGTTTACAGGGGGGACTCGAAGAGACCCAGTACTTC	.	.	TRBJ2-5	TRBV27
CASSPLEASYEQYF	TGCGCCAGCAGCCCCTTGGAGGCCTCCTACGAGCAGTACTTC	.	.	TRBJ2-7	TRBV5-1
CSARVDSEQYF	TGCAGTGCTAGAGTTGACAGCGAGCAGTACTTC	.	.	TRBJ2-7	TRBV20-1
CSASSGTGTYNEQFF	TGCAGTGCTAGCTCCGGGACAGGGACCTACAATGAGCAGTTCTTC	TRBD1	many	TRBJ2-1	TRBV20-1
CASSWGTSEKQYF	TGTGCCAGCAGCTGGGGGACTAGCGAAAAGCAGTATTTT	TRBD2	few	TRBJ2-3	TRBV5-5